A single sample is the source of the 32 T cell receptor beta chains below, sequenced in a study of TIL therapy for anti-PD-1-resistant metastatic lung cancer. Specified time point: pre-treatment sample, taken before nivolumab and TIL therapy. Tumor tissue came from excised metastases, mostly pleural nodules or supraclavicular lymph nodes. This was the immunoSEQ v3 assay. This table comes from immunoSEQ multiplex PCR, and its TCRdb copy is limited to in-frame clones, with some not included. The sample gives 95,000 or so clones, roughly two thirds of which show up once; roughly 9.8% is in the top ten. Material: tumor tissue, obtained at baseline. The receptors here all came from a person aged 25 to 85 with non-small cell lung cancer.

V gene TRBV5-4 combines with J gene TRBJ2-3; TRBD1 matches at 9 bases. CDR1 SGHNT and CDR2 YYREEE come from the germline V gene (reference sequence). Trimming at V came to 3 bases and at J to 5 bases, leaving 4 bases not matched to a gene. The CDR3 contains 14 residues. The CDR3 spells CASSWGQGQDTQYF. The CDR3 bases are TGTGCCAGCAGCTGGGGACAGGGCCAAGATACGCAGTATTTT.

The rearrangement joins TRBV28 to TRBJ1-5, with 12 bases fitting TRBD1. Germline V gene lookup returns CDR1 MDHEN and CDR2 SYDVKM. Losses at the gene ends were 4 bases for V and 2 bases for J; bases not matched to a gene: 9. This CDR3 comprises 18 residues. CDR3 in DNA: TGTGCCAGCAGTTCCTGGGACAGGGGGCTTGAGGGCAATCAGCCCCAGCATTTT. It specifies CASSSWDRGLEGNQPQHF.

The CDR3 spells CASSGTSGATIYNEQFF. The CDR3 coding sequence is TGCGCCAGCAGCGGGACTAGCGGGGCTACAATCTACAATGAGCAGTTCTTC. This chain connects TRBV4-3 to TRBJ2-1; the match to TRBD2 covers 13 bases. Trimming removed 5 bases from V and 3 bases from J; junction bases left unmatched: 7. The length of the CDR3 is 17 residues. Germline lookup yields CDR1 LGHNA and CDR2 YSLEER.

The chain links TRBV28 to TRBJ2-1; weak D call: TRBD2 (6 bases). V was shortened by 4 bases and J by 9 bases, with 19 bases between the two germline ends. Germline CDR1 reads MDHEN; CDR2 reads SYDVKM. The CDR3 covers 15 residues. As DNA, the CDR3 is TGTGCCAGCAGTTCTTTAGACAGTAGGAGGGGTGAGCAGTTCTTC. Encoded protein: CASSSLDSRRGEQFF. Combining the CDR3 with reference TRBV28 and TRBJ2-1 gives the whole variable domain DVKVTQSSRYLVKRTGEKVFLECVQDMDHENMFWYRQDPGLGLRLIYFSYDVKMKEKGDIPEGYSVSREKKERFSLILESASTNQTSMYLCASSSLDSRRGEQFFGPGTRLTVL.

The V and J genes are TRBV18 and TRBJ1-5; D is undetermined. The ends were cut back, 3 bases at V and 1 base at J, with 16 bases in the middle. Looked up from germline, CDR1 is KGHSH and CDR2 is LQKENI. This CDR3 has 17 amino acids. The CDR3 DNA follows: TGTGCCAGCTCACCCCGTATTTCCGGACGGAGCAATCAGCCCCAGCATTTT. Amino acids: CASSPRISGRSNQPQHF.

This clone was detected only once. This chain links TRBV28 with TRBJ2-7; 7 bases map to TRBD1. Trimming cost V 10 bases and J 4 bases; bases outside gene matches: 13. Per the germline V gene, CDR1 is MDHEN and CDR2 is SYDVKM. There are 14 residues in the CDR3. CDR3 DNA: TGTGCCACTTATCAGGCTGGCAGGGGGTACGAGCAGTACTTC. Protein product: CATYQAGRGYEQYF.

V is TRBV28 and J is TRBJ2-7, with a weak D call TRBD1 (5 bases). V gave up 2 bases and J gave up 5 bases, with 10 bases separating them. The CDR3 consists of 13 residues. CDR1 and CDR2 from the germline V gene are MDHEN and SYDVKM. The CDR3 nucleotides are TGTGCCAGCAGTTTACAGGGTACACACGAGCAGTACTTC. It codes for CASSLQGTHEQYF.

The gene calls are TRBV5-1 and TRBJ2-1; TRBD2 might be the D (5 bases). This CDR3 contains 16 residues. Trimming removed 4 bases at V and 3 bases at J, with 17 bases between. The germline V gene has CDR1 SGHRS and CDR2 YFSETQ. The CDR3 sequence is CASSPPYERFYNEQFF. The CDR3 DNA reads TGCGCCAGCAGCCCACCGTACGAGCGGTTCTACAATGAGCAGTTCTTC.

The chain uses TRBV7-3 and TRBJ1-6; no reliable D call. The V end lost 1 base, the J end lost 10 bases, and 8 bases lay between the germline ends. CDR1 and CDR2 from the germline V gene are SGHTA and FQGTGA. The CDR3 has 13 residues. The CDR3 nucleotides read TGTGCCAGCAGCTTAAAGGTTTACTCACCCCTCCACTTT. Amino acid sequence: CASSLKVYSPLHF.

The rearrangement uses TRBV13 and TRBJ2-6, with TRBD1 identical over 12 bases. The CDR3 covers 18 residues. V gave up 1 base and J gave up 0 bases; unmatched junction bases: 1. The V gene's germline CDR1 is PRHDT and CDR2 FYEKMQ (reference sequence). In DNA, the CDR3 is TGTGCCAGCAGCTTAGAGGGACAGGGGGCCTCTGGGGCCAACGTCCTGACTTTC. This encodes CASSLEGQGASGANVLTF.

The rearrangement joins TRBV28 to TRBJ1-6; D remains ambiguous. The germline gives CDR1 MDHEN, CDR2 SYDVKM. The CDR3 covers 17 residues. Between the trimmed V and J ends, which lost 6 bases and 9 bases, there was a span of 24 bases. The CDR3 DNA follows: TGTGCCAGCAGCAACGGTAGGGCAAATAAACTTTTTTCACCCCTCCACTTT. Its translation is CASSNGRANKLFSPLHF.

The chain has TRBV2 and TRBJ2-4; D is perhaps TRBD1 or TRBD2 (5 bases each). Germline loops: CDR1 SNHLY, CDR2 FYNNEI. Trimming stripped 6 bases from V and 2 bases from J, with 20 bases between. This CDR3 is built from 17 residues. The CDR3 loop is CASRTGPKVFSKNIQYF. The CDR3 DNA reads TGTGCCAGCAGAACGGGACCTAAGGTCTTCTCCAAAAACATTCAGTACTTC.

The CDR3 region is CASSLPGGGNQPQHF. DNA for the CDR3: TGTGCCAGCAGTTTGCCGGGGGGCGGGAATCAGCCCCAGCATTTT. The J gene is TRBJ1-5, the V gene TRBV28; a possible D gene is TRBD1 (6 bases). The CDR3 contains 15 residues. Germline lookup yields CDR1 MDHEN and CDR2 SYDVKM. The V end was cut by 3 bases, the J end by 4 bases, with 13 bases between.

This CDR3 is CASSPITTGNTIYF. Here the CDR3 DNA reads TGTGCCAGTAGTCCGATAACAACTGGAAACACCATATATTTT. The rearrangement uses TRBV19 and TRBJ1-3; D unclear. The V end was cut by 5 bases, the J end by 2 bases, with 10 bases between. The CDR3 has 14 amino acids. Germline CDR1 and CDR2: LNHDA and SQIVND (reference sequence).

The genes are TRBV3-1 (or the pseudogene TRBV3-2) and TRBJ1-6; D is perhaps TRBD1 (5 bases). This CDR3 spans 18 amino acids. The V and J ends lost 1 base and 6 bases respectively, with 19 bases between them. Germline CDR1 LGHDT, CDR2 YNNKEL (reference sequence). CDR3 in DNA: TGTGCCAGCAGCCAAGTCCAACACGGAGGGGCCATTAATTCACCCCTCCACTTT. Encoded protein: CASSQVQHGGAINSPLHF.

This clone was seen once. The chain employs TRBV9 and TRBJ2-6; tentatively, D is TRBD2 (6 bases). The V end was cut by 6 bases, the J end by 4 bases, with 17 bases between. There are 16 residues in the CDR3. Germline V gene data show CDR1 as SGDLS and CDR2 as YYNGEE. Written as DNA, the CDR3 is TGTGCCAGCACGGGTCGGGGACTCTCGGGGGCCAACGTCCTGACTTTC. It is translated as CASTGRGLSGANVLTF.

The DNA of the CDR3 is TGTGCCAGGCACCCCCGCGTGGGACAGGGGGCTACAGATACGCAGTATTTT. This codes for CARHPRVGQGATDTQYF. V gene TRBV3-1 (or the pseudogene TRBV3-2) combines with J gene TRBJ2-3; TRBD1 matches at 12 bases. CDR3 length: 17 amino acids. Germline CDR1 LGHDT, CDR2 YNNKEL (reference sequence). Unmatched junction bases numbered 13, after V lost 9 bases and J lost 3 bases.

This clone has only one observation. The rearrangement uses TRBV5-1 and TRBJ2-5; possible D gene TRBD1, 6 bases. V was trimmed by 4 bases and J by 5 bases, leaving 15 bases between them. Per the germline V gene, CDR1 is SGHRS and CDR2 is YFSETQ. The CDR3 has 14 residues. The CDR3 coding sequence is TGCGCCAGCAGCAGCTTACAGGGTTTGGAGACCCAGTACTTC. It translates to CASSSLQGLETQYF.

A single count supports this clone. The gene calls are TRBV5-1 and TRBJ2-1; TRBD1 might be the D (6 bases). Germline values: CDR1 SGHRS, CDR2 YFSETQ. V was shortened by 4 bases and J by 0 bases, with 14 bases between the two germline ends. The length of the CDR3 is 16 residues. The CDR3 DNA follows: TGCGCCAGCAGCATGACAGGCTCTAGCTCCTACAATGAGCAGTTCTTC. Translating it yields CASSMTGSSSYNEQFF.

The chain has TRBV11-2 and TRBJ2-1, with 7 bases lining up with TRBD1. The germline V gene has CDR1 SGHAT and CDR2 FQNNGV. The V segment lost 5 bases and the J segment 6 bases; nucleotides outside the gene matches: 7. The CDR3 is 14 residues long. CDR3: CASSKLTGRNEQFF. Here the CDR3 DNA reads TGTGCCAGCAGCAAGTTGACAGGGCGCAATGAGCAGTTCTTC. The whole variable domain, filled in from reference TRBV11-2 and TRBJ2-1, reads EAGVAQSPRYKIIEKRQSVAFWCNPISGHATLYWYQQILGQGPKLLIQFQNNGVVDDSQLPKDRFSAERLKGVDSTLKIQPAKLEDSAVYLCASSKLTGRNEQFFGPGTRLTVL.

Points on this clone: The limits of the CDR3 on the DNA are not certain, so only TCRdb's listed CDR3 is given. CDR3 region: CASRFFLLREVAGGTNTGELFF. The chain joins TRBV12-2 to TRBJ2-2; the table's D call, TRBD2, was not checked against the DNA. TRBV12-2 is termed a pseudogene. From its first to its last residue, the CDR3 has 22 amino acids.

This chain connects TRBV7-2 to TRBJ2-7, with TRBD2 identical over 10 bases. CDR1 and CDR2 from the germline V gene are SGHTA and FQGNSA. The V and J ends lost 0 bases and 1 base, in that order; junction bases with no gene match: 6. This CDR3 contains 17 residues. Written as DNA, the CDR3 is TGTGCCAGCAGCTTAGCTCCTAGCGGGAGTATATCCTACGAGCAGTACTTC. Protein sequence: CASSLAPSGSISYEQYF.

The chain recombines TRBV24-1 with TRBJ2-1, with D maybe TRBD2 (5 bases). This CDR3 is 16 amino acids long. V lost 2 bases, J lost 0 bases, and 10 bases lay in between. Germline V gene sequence: CDR1 KGHDR, CDR2 SFDVKD. The CDR3 loop is CATSDYGLFSYNEQFF. The CDR3, as DNA: TGTGCCACCAGTGATTATGGACTTTTCTCCTACAATGAGCAGTTCTTC.

This sequence joins TRBV4-3 and TRBJ1-2; 8 nucleotides line up with TRBD1. V was pared by 1 base and J by 0 bases, with 4 bases of the junction left unmatched. The CDR3 runs to 16 residues. Germline assignment: CDR1 LGHNA and CDR2 YSLEER. The CDR3: CASSQAGTGSNYGYTF. Here the CDR3 DNA reads TGCGCCAGCAGCCAAGCCGGGACAGGATCTAACTATGGCTACACCTTC.

This clone was detected only once. V gene TRBV7-3 combines with J gene TRBJ2-2; no firm D call. V lost 2 bases, J lost 2 bases, and 9 bases lay in between. The CDR3 extends over 15 amino acids. CDR1 and CDR2 from the germline V gene are SGHTA and FQGTGA. CDR3 nucleotides: TGTGCCAGCAGCTTATATCCCGTAAACACCGGGGAGCTGTTTTTT. It specifies CASSLYPVNTGELFF.

Concerning this clone itself: One junction end disagrees with the germline gene, perhaps due to a read error. The chain is built from TRBV19 and TRBJ2-5; 11 positions match TRBD2. This CDR3 spans 15 amino acids. Germline loops: CDR1 LNHDA, CDR2 SQIVND (reference sequence). In DNA form, the CDR3 reads TGTACCAGTAGTCCCACTAGCGGGAGTTTCGAGACCCAGTACTTC. Protein product: CTSSPTSGSFETQYF.

The V gene is TRBV7-2, the J gene TRBJ2-2; TRBD2 is a possible D gene (5 bases). The V gene's germline CDR1 is SGHTA and CDR2 FQGNSA. V lost 1 base to trimming and J lost 5 bases, with 8 bases between them. CDR3 length equals 14 residues. CDR3 bases: TGTGCCAGCAGCTTAGGAGGGAAGACCGGGGAGCTGTTTTTT. This gives the protein CASSLGGKTGELFF. Complete variable domain (other parts from reference TRBV7-2 and TRBJ2-2): GAGVSQSPSNKVTEKGKDVELRCDPISGHTALYWYRQSLGQGLEFLIYFQGNSAPDKSGLPSDRFSAERTGGSVSTLTIQRTQQEDSAVYLCASSLGGKTGELFFGEGSRLTVL.

The gene calls are TRBV4-2 and TRBJ2-5; TRBD2 matches at 9 bases. J was trimmed by 5 bases and V by 0 bases; bases with no gene match: 7. The CDR3 length is 16 residues. Germline V lookup: CDR1 LGHNA, CDR2 YNFKEQ. The CDR3, as DNA: TGTGCCAGCAGCCAAGAAAGGGGCGGGGGGGCGGAGACCCAGTACTTC. As protein: CASSQERGGGAETQYF.

The V call is TRBV9, the J call TRBJ2-4, with no clear D. This CDR3 has 17 amino acids. Germline CDR1 SGDLS, CDR2 YYNGEE. V was cut by 4 bases and J by 0 bases, with 17 bases left in between. CDR3 coding DNA: TGTGCCAGCAGCCCCAGCTATGGATCGTTAGCCAAAAACATTCAGTACTTC. This encodes CASSPSYGSLAKNIQYF.

This clone came up once. V usage is TRBV7-2 and J usage is TRBJ2-2, with 7 bases fitting TRBD1. Trimming removed 4 bases from V and 4 bases from J; junction bases left unmatched: 6. Germline V gives CDR1 SGHTA, CDR2 FQGNSA. This CDR3 comprises 15 residues. In DNA, the CDR3 is TGTGCCAGCAGCTCCCAGGGGGTGGGCACCGGGGAGCTGTTTTTT. This encodes CASSSQGVGTGELFF.

This clone showed up just a few times. J is TRBJ1-1 and V is TRBV11-3; 8 nucleotides agree with TRBD1. The V gene end was trimmed by 4 bases and the J gene end by 5 bases; junction bases not matched to a gene: 9. The CDR3 loop spans 15 amino acids. CDR1 and CDR2 from the germline V gene are SGHNT and YENEEA. DNA for the CDR3: TGTGCCAGCAGCTCCACCCAGGGGGCAGGGACTGAAGCTTTCTTT. As protein: CASSSTQGAGTEAFF.

The V call is TRBV6-6, the J call TRBJ2-2; tentative D call: TRBD1 (6 bases). Germline CDR1 MNHNY, CDR2 SVGAGI (reference sequence). The V and J ends lost 0 bases and 4 bases respectively, with 12 bases between them. This CDR3 has 16 amino acids. DNA for the CDR3: TGTGCCAGCAGTTACTCGGACAGAGGTGGCACCGGGGAGCTGTTTTTT. As protein: CASSYSDRGGTGELFF.